Listed here are 29 T cell receptor beta chains from one sample, sequenced in a study of cytotoxic CD8 clonotypes in ibrutinib-treated CLL. Assay used: immunoSEQ multiplex PCR; TCRdb lists only in-frame clones, some missing. The profile covers 300,000 or so clones, with around 66% appearing a single time and roughly 6.7% taken by the ten largest. The material was PBMCs, obtained after 36 months of ibrutinib treatment. All receptors come from a human donor with chronic lymphocytic leukemia.

This clone was observed a few times. The chain's CDR3 is CASSPGQGLTGELFF. The CDR3 DNA follows: TGTGCCAGCAGCCCGGGACAGGGGCTAACCGGGGAGCTGTTTTTT. The gene calls are TRBV6-6 and TRBJ2-2; 10 bases match TRBD1. Germline V gene lookup returns CDR1 MNHNY and CDR2 SVGAGI (reference sequence). This CDR3 spans 15 amino acids. The junction had 6 bases not matched to a gene; V was cut back by 6 bases and J by 5 bases.

The chain links TRBV9 to TRBJ1-2; a weak D match, TRBD1 (6 bases). Germline V gives CDR1 SGDLS, CDR2 YYNGEE. V lost 3 bases and J 3 bases, leaving 12 bases between the germline ends. The CDR3 extends over 14 amino acids. CDR3: CASSAQGSYYGYTF. The CDR3 DNA follows: TGTGCCAGCAGCGCACAGGGTTCCTACTATGGCTACACCTTC.

This clone is a singleton in its sample. The chain couples TRBV9 to TRBJ2-2; 8 nucleotides agree with TRBD1. There are 15 residues in the CDR3. CDR1 and CDR2 (germline): SGDLS, YYNGEE. The trim removed 1 base at V and 6 bases at J, leaving 5 bases unmatched. Here the CDR3 reads CASSVYQGAAGELFF. CDR3 in DNA: TGTGCCAGCAGCGTATATCAGGGGGCGGCCGGGGAGCTGTTTTTT.

The rearrangement joins TRBV5-4 to TRBJ2-5, with D unresolved. The V gene's germline CDR1 is SGHNT and CDR2 YYREEE (reference sequence). The CDR3 loop spans 13 amino acids. With 4 bases removed from V and 2 bases from J, the gap between germline ends came to 9 bases. The CDR3 loop reads CASSRQAQETQYF. The DNA of the CDR3 is TGTGCCAGCAGCCGCCAGGCGCAAGAGACCCAGTACTTC.

V and J are TRBV4-1 and TRBJ2-1; 11 bases fit TRBD2. The CDR3 has 15 residues. Germline V gene data show CDR1 as MGHRA and CDR2 as YSYEKL. Trimming took 5 bases from V and 4 from J; bases not matched to a gene: 4. CDR3 protein: CASSAGTSGYNEQFF. Here the CDR3 DNA reads TGCGCCAGCAGCGCCGGGACTAGCGGATACAATGAGCAGTTCTTC.

This clone came up once. The chain has TRBV10-3 and TRBJ1-5, with D possibly matching TRBD1 (6 bases). This CDR3 region has 13 residues. Trimming pared 9 bases from V and 3 bases from J, leaving 12 bases between. Germline loops: CDR1 ENHRY, CDR2 SYGVKD. The CDR3 coding sequence is TGTGCCATGTCGGACAGCCTCAATCAGCCCCAGCATTTT. It specifies CAMSDSLNQPQHF.

The chain has TRBV7-6 and TRBJ1-1; no clear D. Trimming cost V 8 bases and J 3 bases, with 19 bases left between them. Germline CDR1 is SGHVS and CDR2 is FNYEAQ. The CDR3 sequence is 15 residues long. The CDR3 DNA follows: TGTGCCAGCCGGGTGGGTCCAGCGGCCGACACTGAAGCTTTCTTT. Translated: CASRVGPAADTEAFF. Using reference TRBV7-6 and TRBJ1-1 for the parts outside the CDR3, the full variable domain is GAGVSQSPRYKVTKRGQDVALRCDPISGHVSLYWYRQALGQGPEFLTYFNYEAQQDKSGLPNDRFSAERPEGSISTLTIQRTEQRDSAMYRCASRVGPAADTEAFFGQGTRLTVV.

The V call is TRBV28, the J call TRBJ1-2, with a weak D call TRBD1 (5 bases). CDR3 length equals 15 residues. Germline V gives CDR1 MDHEN, CDR2 SYDVKM. The V and J ends lost 5 bases and 5 bases respectively, with 18 bases between them. The CDR3 sequence: CASSPLGTVTYGYTF. CDR3 nucleotide sequence: TGTGCCAGCAGTCCCCTCGGGACGGTGACTTATGGCTACACCTTC.

This clone has a handful of counts. J is TRBJ2-7 and V is TRBV5-4; D is possibly TRBD1 or TRBD2 (5 bases each). This CDR3 region has 15 residues. Germline V gene data show CDR1 as SGHNT and CDR2 as YYREEE (reference sequence). V was pared by 0 bases and J by 4 bases, with 14 bases between. The CDR3 DNA follows: TGTGCCAGCAGCTTGGCCGGGAACAGGAAATACGAGCAGTACTTC. It specifies CASSLAGNRKYEQYF. The variable domain in full, with the rest retrieved from reference TRBV5-4 and TRBJ2-7, is ETGVTQSPTHLIKTRGQQVTLRCSSQSGHNTVSWYQQALGQGPQFIFQYYREEENGRGNFPPRFSGLQFPNYSSELNVNALELDDSALYLCASSLAGNRKYEQYFGPGTRLTVT.

The rearrangement links TRBV5-1 to TRBJ2-3; D might be TRBD1 (6 bases). Trimming shortened V by 0 bases and J by 0 bases, and 8 bases separated the two germline ends. Germline-derived CDR1 and CDR2 are SGHRS and YFSETQ. CDR3 length: 15 amino acids. The DNA of the CDR3 is TGCGCCAGCAGCTTGGATGGGGGCAGCACAGATACGCAGTATTTT. Translating gives CASSLDGGSTDTQYF.

The rearrangement uses TRBV5-4 and TRBJ2-3; unclear D gene. Germline CDR1 reads SGHNT; CDR2 reads YYREEE (reference sequence). V lost 0 bases to trimming and J lost 4 bases, with 12 bases between them. The CDR3 is 15 amino acids. In DNA, the CDR3 is TGTGCCAGCAGCTTGGAAAGTCAACGGCCAGATACGCAGTATTTT. Residues: CASSLESQRPDTQYF. Combining the CDR3 with reference TRBV5-4 and TRBJ2-3 gives the whole variable domain ETGVTQSPTHLIKTRGQQVTLRCSSQSGHNTVSWYQQALGQGPQFIFQYYREEENGRGNFPPRFSGLQFPNYSSELNVNALELDDSALYLCASSLESQRPDTQYFGPGTRLTVL.

V usage is TRBV11-3 and J usage is TRBJ1-5, with D possibly matching TRBD1 (5 bases). The CDR3 covers 16 residues. CDR1 is SGHNT and CDR2 is YENEEA in the germline V gene. V was trimmed by 1 base and J by 0 bases, leaving 10 bases between them. CDR3 nucleotides: TGTGCCAGCAGCTTAGCAGGGAAGTATAGCAATCAGCCCCAGCATTTT. Its protein is CASSLAGKYSNQPQHF.

J is TRBJ2-6 and V is TRBV9; D remains unclear. Looked up from germline, CDR1 is SGDLS and CDR2 is YYNGEE. The V gene lost 5 bases and the J gene lost 1 base, with 4 bases spanning the gap. The CDR3 is made up of 13 amino acids. Here the CDR3 DNA reads TGTGCCAGCAGTGAGTCTGGGGCCAACGTCCTGACTTTC. It yields the protein CASSESGANVLTF.

The chain links TRBV7-2 to TRBJ2-5; D may be TRBD1 or TRBD2 (6 bases each). Germline V gene sequence: CDR1 SGHTA, CDR2 FQGNSA. V lost 5 bases to trimming and J lost 4 bases, with 17 bases between them. This CDR3 has 15 residues. The CDR3 protein is CASSTSSPGAETQYF. In nucleotides, the CDR3 is TGTGCCAGCAGCACCAGCTCTCCGGGGGCAGAGACCCAGTACTTC.

The chain couples TRBV27 to TRBJ2-1; no clear D. The germline CDR1 and CDR2 sequences are MNHEY and SMNVEV (reference sequence). Trimming took off 1 base at V and 2 bases at J, with 6 bases between the two ends. This CDR3 has 14 amino acids. The CDR3, as DNA: TGTGCCAGCAGTTTATGGTTTACCTACAATGAGCAGTTCTTC. Protein sequence: CASSLWFTYNEQFF.

J is TRBJ2-7 and V is TRBV5-5; D may be TRBD1 or TRBD2 (6 bases each). CDR3 size: 14 residues. The V end lost 0 bases, the J end lost 4 bases, and 11 bases lay between the germline ends. Looked up from germline, CDR1 is SGHKS and CDR2 is YYEKEE (reference sequence). CDR3 in amino acids: CASSLVLGGYEQYF. The CDR3 coding sequence is TGTGCCAGCAGCTTGGTCCTAGGGGGGTACGAGCAGTACTTC.

The genes are TRBV7-3 and TRBJ2-7; D not certain. Trimming removed 0 bases from V and 5 bases from J, with 8 bases in between. There are 13 residues in the CDR3. Germline V gene sequence: CDR1 SGHTA, CDR2 FQGTGA. The CDR3 region has the DNA TGTGCCAGCAGCTTAACGGGTTACGACGAGCAGTACTTC. Its translation: CASSLTGYDEQYF.

In its sample, this clone was seen a few times. The gene calls are TRBV15 and TRBJ2-6; the match to TRBD2 covers 7 bases. This CDR3 contains 16 residues. Losses at the gene ends were 1 base for V and 6 bases for J; bases not matched to a gene: 6. The germline CDR1 and CDR2 sequences are LNHNV and YYDKDF (reference sequence). The chain's CDR3 is CATSRGGRVQANVLTF. In DNA form, the CDR3 reads TGTGCCACCAGCAGAGGAGGGAGGGTTCAGGCCAACGTCCTGACTTTC.

The chain links TRBV27 to TRBJ2-7, with 7 bases lining up with TRBD2. Per germline, CDR1 MNHEY and CDR2 SMNVEV (reference sequence). The CDR3 runs to 14 residues. J gave up 2 bases and V 5 bases, and 6 bases lay outside the gene matches. In DNA form, the CDR3 reads TGTGCCAGCAGTCTAAAGCGGGACCCCTACGAGCAGTACTTC. Its protein product is CASSLKRDPYEQYF.

The gene calls are TRBV7-2 and TRBJ2-3; TRBD2 agrees at 8 bases. The CDR3 spans 17 residues. Trimming at V came to 2 bases and at J to 4 bases, leaving 11 bases not matched to a gene. Germline V CDR1 and CDR2: SGHTA, FQGNSA. CDR3 sequence reads: CASSLWSGSHRADTQYF. DNA of the CDR3: TGTGCCAGCAGCTTATGGAGCGGGAGCCACCGAGCAGATACGCAGTATTTT.

The chain has TRBV10-2 and TRBJ2-1; D is unresolved. The ends were cut back, 0 bases at V and 6 bases at J, with 3 bases in the middle. The CDR3 runs to 12 residues. Per germline, CDR1 WSHSY and CDR2 SAAADI. The CDR3 sequence: CASSESSNEQFF. CDR3 coding DNA: TGCGCCAGCAGTGAGTCCAGCAATGAGCAGTTCTTC.

The CDR3 loop reads CASSRRGSEQNIQYF. The DNA of the CDR3 is TGTGCCAGCAGCCGACGGGGGAGTGAGCAAAACATTCAGTACTTC. V usage is TRBV7-8 and J usage is TRBJ2-4; D might be TRBD2 (6 bases). Trimming pared 5 bases from V and 5 bases from J, leaving 16 bases between. From germline, CDR1 is SGHVS and CDR2 FQNEAQ. The CDR3 spans 15 residues.

The V gene is TRBV19, the J gene TRBJ2-3; TRBD2 aligns across 11 bases. Per the germline V gene, CDR1 is LNHDA and CDR2 is SQIVND (reference sequence). V lost 5 bases, J lost 2 bases, and 9 bases stayed unmatched. This CDR3 is 17 amino acids long. CDR3 residues: CASSPVAGGSNTDTQYF. The CDR3 nucleotides are TGTGCCAGTAGTCCGGTAGCGGGGGGGAGTAACACAGATACGCAGTATTTT.

V and J are TRBV7-9 and TRBJ1-2, with 7 bases that match TRBD1. The junction had 7 bases not matched to a gene; V was cut back by 7 bases and J by 5 bases. The V gene's germline CDR1 is SEHNR and CDR2 FQNEAQ (reference sequence). CDR3 length: 13 amino acids. CDR3 loop: CASTLEGAYGYTF. CDR3 nucleotide sequence: TGTGCCAGCACCCTGGAGGGGGCTTATGGCTACACCTTC. Full variable domain (missing parts from reference TRBV7-9 and TRBJ1-2): DTGVSQNPRHKITKRGQNVTFRCDPISEHNRLYWYRQTLGQGPEFLTYFQNEAQLEKSRLLSDRFSAERPKGSFSTLEIQRTEQGDSAMYLCASTLEGAYGYTFGSGTRLTVV.

The chain uses TRBV4-1 and TRBJ2-5; D not resolved. The CDR3 length is 16 residues. Germline V gene lookup returns CDR1 MGHRA and CDR2 YSYEKL. V was clipped by 5 bases and J by 0 bases, with 16 bases between them. CDR3: CASSSLSMGYQETQYF. In DNA form, the CDR3 reads TGCGCCAGCAGCTCGCTTAGCATGGGGTACCAAGAGACCCAGTACTTC.

The genes are TRBV9 and TRBJ1-1, with no clear D. CDR1 is SGDLS, CDR2 YYNGEE, per germline. The CDR3 consists of 15 residues. Trimming stripped 3 bases from V and 1 base from J, with 13 bases between. CDR3 protein: CASSGPRRENTEAFF. CDR3 DNA sequence: TGTGCCAGCAGCGGACCCAGGCGGGAGAACACTGAAGCTTTCTTT.

This chain uses TRBV6-1 with TRBJ2-7, with D hard to call. The CDR3 is 13 amino acids. In germline, CDR1 is MNHNS, CDR2 SASEGT. The V and J ends lost 2 bases and 4 bases respectively, with 9 bases between them. The CDR3 sequence is CASSEPTDYEQYF. Here the CDR3 DNA reads TGTGCCAGCAGTGAACCGACGGATTACGAGCAGTACTTC.

The V call is TRBV5-1, the J call TRBJ2-2; a possible D gene is TRBD1 (6 bases). The V gene lost 0 bases and the J gene lost 6 bases, with 9 bases spanning the gap. The germline CDR1 and CDR2 sequences are SGHRS and YFSETQ. This CDR3 comprises 14 residues. The CDR3 loop is CASSLVQGPGELFF. The CDR3 DNA reads as TGCGCCAGCAGCTTGGTACAGGGCCCCGGGGAGCTGTTTTTT. Full variable domain (outside the CDR3, taken from reference TRBV5-1 and TRBJ2-2): KAGVTQTPRYLIKTRGQQVTLSCSPISGHRSVSWYQQTPGQGLQFLFEYFSETQRNKGNFPGRFSGRQFSNSRSEMNVSTLELGDSALYLCASSLVQGPGELFFGEGSRLTVL.

This rearrangement joins TRBV4-1 to TRBJ2-7; 10 nucleotides line up with TRBD1. V was pared by 3 bases and J by 3 bases, with 5 bases of the junction left unmatched. The CDR3 is 15 residues long. Germline V gives CDR1 MGHRA, CDR2 YSYEKL. DNA of the CDR3: TGCGCCAGCAGCCACGCTCGGGACAGGGGCTACGAGCAGTACTTC. Translating gives CASSHARDRGYEQYF.